The clone carrying this T cell receptor (beta chain) occurred a few times. The target antigen is unknown. CDR1 and CDR2 (germline): SNHLY, FYNNEI. J was trimmed by 8 bases and V by 4 bases; bases with no gene match: 14. This CDR3 has 16 residues. Libraries of TCR beta came from quantitative 5'-RACE with molecular barcodes. Using its own MiXCR run on the 5' RACE reads, TCRdb lists one record per CDR3 protein. The sample shows about 350,000 distinct CDR3 sequences, approximately 22% of them seen only once. This sample was included in a study of CD8 T cells in ankylosing spondylitis. The study's findings and limits: Earlier work had already found some motif variants in reactive arthritis synovial fluid and blood. Characteristic of ankylosing spondylitis blood, it appeared, was a TCR beta motif comprising roughly eight highly homologous variants. Disease-linked clones were reportedly significantly enriched in matched ankylosing spondylitis synovial fluid.

The sequenced sample consisted of blood, either unsorted or a sorted T cell fraction (not recorded which). The chain joins TRBV2 to TRBJ2-3, with TRBD2 matching over 8 bases. The receptor was isolated from a male donor with ankylosing spondylitis or in good health (not recorded which). The CDR3 DNA reads TGTGCCAGCAGTGGAATAGCGGGGCCCCGTGGAGGTACGCAGTATTTT. This encodes CASSGIAGPRGGTQYF.